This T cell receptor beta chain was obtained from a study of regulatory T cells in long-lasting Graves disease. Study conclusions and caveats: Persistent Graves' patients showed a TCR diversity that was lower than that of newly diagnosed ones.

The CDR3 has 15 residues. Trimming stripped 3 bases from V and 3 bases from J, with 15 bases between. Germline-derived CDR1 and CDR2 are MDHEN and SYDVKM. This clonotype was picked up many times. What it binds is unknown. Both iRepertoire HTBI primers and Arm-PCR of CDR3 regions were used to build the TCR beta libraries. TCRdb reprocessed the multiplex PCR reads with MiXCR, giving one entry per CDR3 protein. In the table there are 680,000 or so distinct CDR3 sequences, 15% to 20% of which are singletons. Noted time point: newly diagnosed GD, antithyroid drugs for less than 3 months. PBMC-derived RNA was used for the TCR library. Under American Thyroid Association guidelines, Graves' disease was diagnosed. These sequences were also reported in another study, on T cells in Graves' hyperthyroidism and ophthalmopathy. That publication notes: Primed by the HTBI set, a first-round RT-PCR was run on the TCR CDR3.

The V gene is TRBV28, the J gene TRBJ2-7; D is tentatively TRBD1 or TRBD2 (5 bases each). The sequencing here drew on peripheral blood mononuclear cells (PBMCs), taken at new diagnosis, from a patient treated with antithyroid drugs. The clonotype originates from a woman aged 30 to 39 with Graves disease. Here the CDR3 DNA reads TGTGCCAGCAGTTTCGCCGAGGGACGGGTCTACGAGCAGTACTTC. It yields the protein CASSFAEGRVYEQYF.